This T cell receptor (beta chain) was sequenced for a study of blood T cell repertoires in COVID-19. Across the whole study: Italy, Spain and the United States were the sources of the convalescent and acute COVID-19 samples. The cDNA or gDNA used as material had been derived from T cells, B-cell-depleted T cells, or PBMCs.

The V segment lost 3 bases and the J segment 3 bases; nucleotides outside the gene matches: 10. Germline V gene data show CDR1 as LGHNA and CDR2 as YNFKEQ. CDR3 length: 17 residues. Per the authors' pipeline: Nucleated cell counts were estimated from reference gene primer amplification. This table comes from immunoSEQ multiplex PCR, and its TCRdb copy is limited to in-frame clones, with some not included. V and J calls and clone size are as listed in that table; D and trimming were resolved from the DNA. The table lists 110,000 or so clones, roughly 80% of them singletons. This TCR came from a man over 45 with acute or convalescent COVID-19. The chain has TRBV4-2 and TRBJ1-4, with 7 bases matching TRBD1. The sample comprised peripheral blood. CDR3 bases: TGTGCCAGCAGCCAGGCTGGCACAGGGGATGCTAATGAAAAACTGTTTTTT. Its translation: CASSQAGTGDANEKLFF.